The source of this T cell receptor beta chain is a study of blood T cell repertoires in COVID-19. Authors' data handling: Counts of nucleated cells, estimated from reference gene primer amplification, were obtained. Only in-frame clones appear in the TCRdb table, and some are missing; sequencing was by immunoSEQ multiplex PCR. D and trimming were read from the DNA, whereas the V and J calls and clone size are those reported in that table. The table has 410,000 or so clones, roughly 89% seen once. V was cut by 5 bases and J by 6 bases, with 13 bases left in between. The CDR3 is made up of 13 amino acids.

The J gene is TRBJ1-1, the V gene TRBV12-3 or TRBV12-4, with a possible D match to TRBD1 (5 bases). The receptor's source is a woman aged 25 to 45 with active or convalescent COVID-19. The sequenced sample was peripheral blood. CDR3 in amino acids: CASSTGLHAEAFF. The CDR3 coding sequence is TGTGCCAGCAGTACGGGACTACACGCTGAAGCTTTCTTT.